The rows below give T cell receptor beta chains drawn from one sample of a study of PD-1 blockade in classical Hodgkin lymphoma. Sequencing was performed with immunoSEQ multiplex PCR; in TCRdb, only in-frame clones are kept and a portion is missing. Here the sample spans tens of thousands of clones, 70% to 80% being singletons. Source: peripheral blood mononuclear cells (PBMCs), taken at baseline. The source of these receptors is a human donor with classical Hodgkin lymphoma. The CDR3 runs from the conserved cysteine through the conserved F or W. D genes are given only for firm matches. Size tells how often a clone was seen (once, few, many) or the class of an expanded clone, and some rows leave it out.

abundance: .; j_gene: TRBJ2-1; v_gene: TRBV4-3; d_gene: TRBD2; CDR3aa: CASSQEGGAYNEQFF; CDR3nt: TGCGCCAGCAGCCAAGAGGGAGGGGCCTACAATGAGCAGTTCTTC
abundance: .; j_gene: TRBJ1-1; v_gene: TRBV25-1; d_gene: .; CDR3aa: CASSPTQKNTEAFF; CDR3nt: TGTGCCAGCAGTCCTACCCAGAAGAACACTGAAGCTTTCTTT
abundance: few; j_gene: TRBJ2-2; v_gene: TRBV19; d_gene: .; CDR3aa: CASSTSAITNTGELFF; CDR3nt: TGTGCCAGTAGTACTTCAGCGATTACGAACACCGGGGAGCTGTTTTTT
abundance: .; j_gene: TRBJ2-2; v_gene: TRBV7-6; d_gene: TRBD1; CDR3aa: CASSLGGQGLNGELFF; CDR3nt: TGTGCCAGCAGCTTAGGGGGACAGGGATTAAACGGGGAGCTGTTTTTT
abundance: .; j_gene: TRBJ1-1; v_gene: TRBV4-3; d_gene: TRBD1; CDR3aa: CASSQGTGDTEAFF; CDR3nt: TGCGCCAGCAGCCAAGGGACAGGGGACACTGAAGCTTTCTTT
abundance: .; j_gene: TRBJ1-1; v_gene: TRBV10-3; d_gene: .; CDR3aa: CAISMTESTEAFF; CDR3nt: TGTGCCATCAGTATGACAGAAAGCACTGAAGCTTTCTTT
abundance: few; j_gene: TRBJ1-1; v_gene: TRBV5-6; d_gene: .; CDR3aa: CASLFGGNTEAFF; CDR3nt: TGTGCCAGCCTCTTCGGGGGGAACACTGAAGCTTTCTTT
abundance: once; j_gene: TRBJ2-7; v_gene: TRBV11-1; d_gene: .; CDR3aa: CASSSIGRGSYEQYF; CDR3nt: TGTGCCAGCAGCTCGATAGGCAGGGGATCTTACGAGCAGTACTTC
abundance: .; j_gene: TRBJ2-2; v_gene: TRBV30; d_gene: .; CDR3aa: CAWSPGGTDTGELFF; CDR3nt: TGTGCCTGGAGTCCAGGAGGTACGGACACCGGGGAGCTGTTTTTT
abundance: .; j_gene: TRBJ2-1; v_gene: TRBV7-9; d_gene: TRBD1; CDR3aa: CASSSSNQGVSYNEQFF; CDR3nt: TGTGCCAGCAGCTCCTCGAACCAGGGGGTGTCTTACAATGAGCAGTTCTTC
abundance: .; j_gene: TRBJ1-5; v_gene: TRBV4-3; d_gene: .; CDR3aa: CASSPETGTLNQPQHF; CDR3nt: TGCGCCAGCAGCCCTGAGACCGGGACCTTGAATCAGCCCCAGCATTTT
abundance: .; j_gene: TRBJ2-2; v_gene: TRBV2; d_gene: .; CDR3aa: CASSDRGTGELFF; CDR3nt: TGTGCCAGCAGTGACAGGGGAACCGGGGAGCTGTTTTTT
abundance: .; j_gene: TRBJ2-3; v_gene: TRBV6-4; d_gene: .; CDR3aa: CASSERPTSTDTQYF; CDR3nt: TGTGCCAGCAGTGAGAGACCTACCTCCACAGATACGCAGTATTTT
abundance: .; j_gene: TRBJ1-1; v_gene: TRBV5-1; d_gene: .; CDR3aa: CASSSNTEAFF; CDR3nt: TGCGCCAGCAGCTCGAACACTGAAGCTTTCTTT
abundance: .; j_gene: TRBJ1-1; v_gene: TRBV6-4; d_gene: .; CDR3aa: CASSDSGATEAFF; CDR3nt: TGTGCCAGCAGTGACTCAGGGGCCACTGAAGCTTTCTTT
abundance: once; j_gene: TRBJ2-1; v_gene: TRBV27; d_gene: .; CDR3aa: CASSPLDRTYNEQFF; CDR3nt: TGTGCCAGCAGTCCGCTGGACAGAACCTACAATGAGCAGTTCTTC
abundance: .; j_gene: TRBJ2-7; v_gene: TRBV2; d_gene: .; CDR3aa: CASNLEFAYEQYF; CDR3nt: TGTGCCAGCAACCTAGAGTTCGCGTACGAGCAGTACTTC
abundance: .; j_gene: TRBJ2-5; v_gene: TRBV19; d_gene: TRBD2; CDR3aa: CASSGGVAGATLETQYF; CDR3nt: TGTGCCAGTAGTGGAGGAGTAGCGGGGGCAACATTGGAGACCCAGTACTTC
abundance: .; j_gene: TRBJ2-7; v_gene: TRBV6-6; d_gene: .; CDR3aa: CASSYTDTHYEQYF; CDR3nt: TGTGCCAGCAGTTACACAGATACCCACTACGAGCAGTACTTC
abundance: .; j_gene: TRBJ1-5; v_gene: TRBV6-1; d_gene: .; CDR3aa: CASSTWAGNQPQHF; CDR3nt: TGTGCCAGCAGTACATGGGCGGGCAATCAGCCCCAGCATTTT